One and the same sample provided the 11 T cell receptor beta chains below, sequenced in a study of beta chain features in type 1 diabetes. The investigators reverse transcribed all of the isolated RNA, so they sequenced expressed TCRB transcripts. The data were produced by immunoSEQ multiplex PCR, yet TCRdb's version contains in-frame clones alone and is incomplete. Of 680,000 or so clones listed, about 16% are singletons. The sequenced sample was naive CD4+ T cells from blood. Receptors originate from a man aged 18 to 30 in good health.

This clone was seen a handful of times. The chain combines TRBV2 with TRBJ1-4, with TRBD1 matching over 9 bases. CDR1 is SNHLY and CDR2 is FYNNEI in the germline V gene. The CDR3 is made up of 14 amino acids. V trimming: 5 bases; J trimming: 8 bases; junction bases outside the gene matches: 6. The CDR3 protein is CASSRGQGGEKLFF. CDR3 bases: TGTGCCAGCAGTAGGGGACAGGGAGGCGAAAAACTGTTTTTT.

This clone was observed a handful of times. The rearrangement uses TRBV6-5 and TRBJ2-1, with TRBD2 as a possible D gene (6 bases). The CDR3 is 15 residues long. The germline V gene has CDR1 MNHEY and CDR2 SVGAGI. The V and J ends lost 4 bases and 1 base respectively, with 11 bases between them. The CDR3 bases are TGTGCCAGCAGTTTTAGGGAGGAATCCTACAATGAGCAGTTCTTC. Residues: CASSFREESYNEQFF.

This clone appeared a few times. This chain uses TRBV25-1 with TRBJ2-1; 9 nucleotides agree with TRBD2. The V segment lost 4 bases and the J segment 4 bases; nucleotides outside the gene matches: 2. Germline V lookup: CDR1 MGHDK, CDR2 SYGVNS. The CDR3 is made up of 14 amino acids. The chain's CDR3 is CASSASGKYNEQFF. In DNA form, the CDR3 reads TGTGCCAGCAGTGCTAGCGGGAAATACAATGAGCAGTTCTTC.

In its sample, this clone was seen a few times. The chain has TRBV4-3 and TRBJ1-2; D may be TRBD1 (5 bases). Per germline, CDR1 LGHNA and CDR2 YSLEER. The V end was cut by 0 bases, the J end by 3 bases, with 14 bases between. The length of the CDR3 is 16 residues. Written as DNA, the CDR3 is TGCGCCAGCAGCCAAGATGGAACTGTAGGGGACTATGGCTACACCTTC. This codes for CASSQDGTVGDYGYTF.

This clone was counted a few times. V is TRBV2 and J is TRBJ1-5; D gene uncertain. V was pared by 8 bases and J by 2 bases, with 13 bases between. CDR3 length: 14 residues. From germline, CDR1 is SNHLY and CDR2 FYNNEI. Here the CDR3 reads CASSGANGNQPQHF. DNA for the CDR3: TGTGCCAGCTCAGGCGCAAATGGCAATCAGCCCCAGCATTTT.

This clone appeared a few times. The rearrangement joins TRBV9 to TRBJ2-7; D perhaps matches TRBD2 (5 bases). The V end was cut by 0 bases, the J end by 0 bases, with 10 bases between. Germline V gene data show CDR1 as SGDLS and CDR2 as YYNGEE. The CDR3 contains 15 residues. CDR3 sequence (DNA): TGTGCCAGCAGCGTAGAGGAGCGGCCCTCCTACGAGCAGTACTTC. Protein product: CASSVEERPSYEQYF. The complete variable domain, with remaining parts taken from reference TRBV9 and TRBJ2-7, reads DSGVTQTPKHLITATGQRVTLRCSPRSGDLSVYWYQQSLDQGLQFLIQYYNGEERAKGNILERFSAQQFPDLHSELNLSSLELGDSALYFCASSVEERPSYEQYFGPGTRLTVT.

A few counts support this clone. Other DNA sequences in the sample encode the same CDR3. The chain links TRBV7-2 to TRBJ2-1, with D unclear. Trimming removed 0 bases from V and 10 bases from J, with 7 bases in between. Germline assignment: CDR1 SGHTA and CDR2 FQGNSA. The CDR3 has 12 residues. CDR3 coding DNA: TGTGCCAGCAGCTTAGCGAGGAACGAGCAGTTCTTC. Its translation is CASSLARNEQFF.

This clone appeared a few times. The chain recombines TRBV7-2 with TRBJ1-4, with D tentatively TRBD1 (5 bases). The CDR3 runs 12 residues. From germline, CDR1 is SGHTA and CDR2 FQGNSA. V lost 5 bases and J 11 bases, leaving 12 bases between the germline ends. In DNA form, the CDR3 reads TGTGCCAGCAGCCGAGTCGGGGGGAAACTGTTTTTT. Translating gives CASSRVGGKLFF.

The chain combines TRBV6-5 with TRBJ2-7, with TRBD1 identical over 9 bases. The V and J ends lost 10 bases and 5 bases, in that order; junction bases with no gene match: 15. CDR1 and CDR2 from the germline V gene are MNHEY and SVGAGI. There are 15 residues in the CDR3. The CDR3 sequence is CATQRPGQGPHEQYF. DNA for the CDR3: TGTGCCACCCAGCGCCCGGGACAGGGCCCCCACGAGCAGTACTTC.

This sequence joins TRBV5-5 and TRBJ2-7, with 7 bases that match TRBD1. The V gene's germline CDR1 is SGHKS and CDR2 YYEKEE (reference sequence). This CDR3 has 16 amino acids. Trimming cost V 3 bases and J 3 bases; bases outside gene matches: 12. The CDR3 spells CASSSQPGQRFYEQYF. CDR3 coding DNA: TGTGCCAGCAGCTCTCAACCGGGACAGCGATTCTACGAGCAGTACTTC.

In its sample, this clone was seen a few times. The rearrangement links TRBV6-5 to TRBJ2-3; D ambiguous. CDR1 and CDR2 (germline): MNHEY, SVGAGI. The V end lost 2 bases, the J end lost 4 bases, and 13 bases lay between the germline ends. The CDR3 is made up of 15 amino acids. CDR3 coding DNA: TGTGCCAGCAGTTACGGCTACTCGGGCCCAGATACGCAGTATTTT. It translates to CASSYGYSGPDTQYF.